These 10 T cell receptor beta chains were all obtained from the same sample, sequenced in a study of blood T cell repertoires in COVID-19. Sequenced by immunoSEQ multiplex PCR; TCRdb stores in-frame clones only, minus some. The sample lists approximately 140,000 clones, about 85% occurring once. Source material: peripheral blood. These TCRs come from a woman in her sixties or seventies with active or convalescent COVID-19.

This clone was seen a handful of times. The chain joins TRBV7-9 to TRBJ2-2; TRBD1 matches at 9 bases. V lost 3 bases to trimming and J lost 5 bases; unmatched junction nucleotides: 10. Germline assignment: CDR1 SEHNR and CDR2 FQNEAQ (reference sequence). The CDR3 is made up of 17 amino acids. The CDR3 protein is CASSFGADRGGTGELFF. CDR3 nucleotides: TGTGCCAGCAGCTTTGGCGCGGACAGGGGTGGGACCGGGGAGCTGTTTTTT.

The chain combines TRBV2 with TRBJ1-5, with 7 bases that match TRBD1. The CDR3 loop spans 12 amino acids. J gave up 5 bases and V 8 bases, and 3 bases lay outside the gene matches. From germline, CDR1 is SNHLY and CDR2 FYNNEI. CDR3 protein: CASGGQDQPQHF. The CDR3 bases are TGTGCCAGCGGAGGACAGGATCAGCCCCAGCATTTT.

The chain couples TRBV6-1 to TRBJ1-1; TRBD1 is a possible D gene (5 bases). The CDR3 has 14 residues. Germline CDR1 and CDR2: MNHNS and SASEGT. Trimming removed 2 bases from V and 4 bases from J, with 11 bases in between. The CDR3, as DNA: TGTGCCAGCAGTGAACCGGGACTTGGCACTGAAGCTTTCTTT. This codes for CASSEPGLGTEAFF.

The V call is TRBV13, the J call TRBJ1-2; perhaps TRBD1 as D (6 bases). V shed 0 bases and J shed 10 bases, with 15 bases lying between them. Germline CDR1 reads PRHDT; CDR2 reads FYEKMQ (reference sequence). The CDR3 extends over 14 amino acids. This CDR3 is CASSLGRGTEAYTF. The CDR3 nucleotides are TGTGCCAGCAGCTTAGGAAGGGGGACCGAGGCCTACACCTTC.

The J gene is TRBJ2-5, the V gene TRBV5-6, with a tentative D call TRBD2 (6 bases). CDR3 size: 14 residues. Per the germline V gene, CDR1 is SGHDT and CDR2 is YYEEEE. V lost 4 bases, J lost 0 bases, and 10 bases lay in between. As DNA, the CDR3 is TGTGCCAGCAGCCCCCGGACTAACCAAGAGACCCAGTACTTC. This encodes CASSPRTNQETQYF.

On this clone: The junction does not match germline at one end; this may be a read error. This CDR3 reads CASTLRDRDEKLFF. The DNA for the CDR3 is TGTGCCAGCACCTTGAGGGACAGGGATGAAAAACTGTTTTTT. The chain couples TRBV5-4 to TRBJ1-4; 9 bases are shared with TRBD1. Germline CDR1 and CDR2: SGHNT and YYREEE (reference sequence). This CDR3 spans 14 amino acids. Together with reference TRBV5-4 and TRBJ1-4, the CDR3 gives the full variable domain: ETGVTQSPTHLIKTRGQQVTLRCSSQSGHNTVSWYQQALGQGPQFIFQYYREEENGRGNFPPRFSGLQFPNYSSELNVNALELDDSALYLCASTLRDRDEKLFFGSGTQLSVL.

The chain joins TRBV18 to TRBJ2-7, with TRBD1 identical over 8 bases. The CDR3 sequence is 14 residues long. CDR1 and CDR2 from the germline V gene are KGHSH and LQKENI. Germline trimming cut 4 bases from V and 1 base from J; bases unmatched to any gene: 3. CDR3 protein: CASSLGTGSYEQYF. The CDR3 DNA reads TGTGCCAGCTCACTTGGGACAGGATCCTACGAGCAGTACTTC.

This clone was seen a single time. This CDR3 reads CASSPRGGGTDTQYF. The CDR3 DNA follows: TGTGCCAGCAGCCCTAGGGGGGGCGGTACAGATACGCAGTATTTT. The chain employs TRBV7-9 and TRBJ2-3, with D possibly TRBD2 on 7 matching bases. This CDR3 is built from 15 residues. With 5 bases removed from V and 3 bases from J, the gap between germline ends came to 15 bases. The germline gives CDR1 SEHNR, CDR2 FQNEAQ (reference sequence).

V and J are TRBV4-1 and TRBJ1-2; D is ambiguous. V lost 0 bases, J lost 6 bases, and 17 bases lay in between. This CDR3 has 16 residues. Germline lookup yields CDR1 MGHRA and CDR2 YSYEKL. CDR3 nucleotide sequence: TGCGCCAGCAGCCAAGACCCGCTTTCCGGAGATCATGGCTACACCTTC. This gives the protein CASSQDPLSGDHGYTF.

The chain carries TRBV10-3 and TRBJ2-7; perhaps TRBD1 as D (6 bases). CDR3 length equals 13 residues. Trimming pared 4 bases from V and 3 bases from J, leaving 10 bases between. Germline lookup yields CDR1 ENHRY and CDR2 SYGVKD. The CDR3 DNA is TGTGCCATCAGTGCCGGGGACAACTACGAGCAGTACTTC. This encodes CAISAGDNYEQYF.